The 10 T cell receptor beta chains below were found in one sample sequenced in a study of CD8+CD57+ T cells in acquired aplastic anemia. TCR beta VDJ combinations and CDR3 sequences were profiled from genomic DNA. TCRdb reprocessed the reads via MiXCR and lists one record per CDR3 protein. The data contain about 270,000 distinct CDR3 sequences, roughly 80% of them seen just once; the ten biggest clones take up approximately 40%. Patients chosen for sequencing had CD8+CD57+ cells that had expanded, as shown by flow cytometry. The source material was sorted CD4+, CD8+, or CD8+CD57+ T cells (not recorded which) from PBMCs. These receptors came from a human donor with aplastic anemia.

Worth noting for this clonotype: This may stem from a read error, because a much larger clone lies one nucleotide away. The chain is built from TRBV5-4 and TRBJ2-7; D might be TRBD1 (7 bases). With 2 bases removed from V and 1 base from J, the gap between germline ends came to 22 bases. This CDR3 comprises 18 residues. The germline CDR1 and CDR2 sequences are SGHNT and YYREEE (reference sequence). DNA for the CDR3: TGTGCCAGCAGCTTTCCTAGCGACGGGACAGTCCTTTCCTACGAGCAGTACGTC. Translating it yields CASSFPSDGTVLSYEQYV.

As regards this clonotype: One end of the junction does not line up with germline, which may come from a read error. The chain uses TRBV7-9 and TRBJ1-2; D might be TRBD1 (5 bases). Germline V lookup: CDR1 SEHNR, CDR2 FQNEAQ (reference sequence). The CDR3 is 16 amino acids. Here the CDR3 reads CASSFQRGGLSDGYFF. CDR3 sequence (DNA): TGTGCCAGCAGCTTTCAAAGGGGCGGGCTCAGCGATGGCTACTTCTTC.

As DNA, the CDR3 is TGTGCCAGCAGCTTCCTACCAGACGGGACAGCCCTTCCCTACGAGCAGTACGTC. Protein: CASSFLPDGTALPYEQYV. The rearrangement uses TRBV7-9 and TRBJ2-7; 7 positions agree with TRBD1. V dropped 3 bases and J dropped 2; count of bases not matched to a gene: 16. The CDR3 length is 18 residues. The germline gives CDR1 SEHNR, CDR2 FQNEAQ (reference sequence).

The V and J genes are TRBV19 and TRBJ2-7, with D hard to call. V was shortened by 3 bases and J by 0 bases, with 9 bases between the two germline ends. The germline CDR1 and CDR2 sequences are LNHDA and SQIVND (reference sequence). The CDR3 contains 14 residues. This CDR3 reads CASSIADFSYEQYF. DNA for the CDR3: TGTGCCAGTAGTATTGCCGATTTCTCCTACGAGCAGTACTTC.

V and J are TRBV11-2 and TRBJ1-2, with D unresolved. Looked up from germline, CDR1 is SGHAT and CDR2 is FQNNGV. The CDR3 totals 15 residues. V was cut by 0 bases and J by 3 bases, with 11 bases left in between. The CDR3 bases are TGTGCCAGCAGCTTAGAACGGAGCGGCGACTATGGCTACACCTTC. Protein: CASSLERSGDYGYTF. The variable domain in full, completed from reference TRBV11-2 and TRBJ1-2, reads EAGVAQSPRYKIIEKRQSVAFWCNPISGHATLYWYQQILGQGPKLLIQFQNNGVVDDSQLPKDRFSAERLKGVDSTLKIQPAKLEDSAVYLCASSLERSGDYGYTFGSGTRLTVV.

There are a few counts of this clonotype. The chain is built from TRBV7-8 and TRBJ2-1; D may be TRBD1 (7 bases). The germline V and J ends were trimmed by 5 bases and 13 bases, with 27 bases remaining between them. The germline CDR1 and CDR2 sequences are SGHVS and FQNEAQ. The CDR3 covers 16 residues. CDR3 protein: CASSQGGGPDQQYQFF. CDR3 DNA: TGTGCCAGCAGCCAGGGGGGCGGACCCGATCAGCAGTATCAGTTCTTC.

Comments on this clonotype: At one end, the junction sequence differs from germline, possibly due to a read error. The chain uses TRBV7-9 and TRBJ2-3, with D uncertain. CDR1 is SEHNR and CDR2 is FQNEAQ in the germline V gene (reference sequence). The CDR3 contains 14 residues. This CDR3 reads CASSAVAETQVFGF. The CDR3, as DNA: TGTGCCAGCAGCGCAGTAGCAGAGACCCAGGTCTTCGGGTTT.

This chain uses TRBV7-2 with TRBJ1-2; D gene unclear. V was clipped by 3 bases and J by 3 bases, with 14 bases between them. Germline V CDR1 and CDR2: SGHTA, FQGNSA. The CDR3 sequence is 15 residues long. CDR3 nucleotide sequence: TGTGCCAGCAGCTTCACACGACGCCGGGACTATGGCTACACCTTC. As protein: CASSFTRRRDYGYTF.

This clonotype was counted a few times. The V and J genes are TRBV10-3 and TRBJ1-6; a possible D gene is TRBD1 (6 bases). CDR1 and CDR2 (germline): ENHRY, SYGVKD. The CDR3 is made up of 15 amino acids. With 3 bases removed from V and 3 bases from J, the gap between germline ends came to 9 bases. The CDR3 region is CAISEQGNYNSPLHF. DNA of the CDR3: TGTGCCATCAGTGAACAGGGCAACTATAATTCACCCCTCCACTTT.

In regard to this clonotype: The junction departs from germline at one end; a sequencing error may be responsible. The rearrangement uses TRBV7-2 and TRBJ1-2, with TRBD1 matching 10 bases. This CDR3 is built from 15 residues. The germline gives CDR1 SGHTA, CDR2 FQGNSA. The CDR3 reads CASSLTGGADSGSTF. The DNA for the CDR3 is TGTGCTAGCAGCTTGACAGGGGGCGCCGACTCTGGCTCCACCTTC.